This TCR beta chain was obtained from a study of T cells in Graves' hyperthyroidism and ophthalmopathy. RNA transcripts provided the source from which TCR beta CDR3 regions were amplified. Carried out on the TCR CDR3, a first-round RT-PCR used the HTBI primer set. TCRdb ran MiXCR on the multiplex PCR reads and lists one entry per CDR3 protein. The profile covers around 690,000 distinct CDR3 sequences, with around 20% appearing a single time and approximately 30% taken by the ten largest. V was pared by 6 bases and J by 5 bases, with 11 bases between. This CDR3 has 13 amino acids. The V gene's germline CDR1 is MNHEY and CDR2 SVGEGT.

The gene calls are TRBV6-2 or TRBV6-3 and TRBJ1-5, with no clear D. This receptor was identified in a man aged 25-45 years with Graves' ophthalmopathy. Source material: blood. In DNA form, the CDR3 reads TGTGCCAGCAGAAAGGATATCGATCAGCCCCAGCATTTT. Translated: CASRKDIDQPQHF.